This T cell receptor (beta chain) was captured by sequencing in a study of T cell repertoires in cytomegalovirus infection. MiXCR, run by TCRdb on the reads, gives a single entry per CDR3 protein. Of roughly 500,000 distinct CDR3 sequences in the sample, 25% to 35% were seen once. The CDR3 length is 14 residues. Germline-derived CDR1 and CDR2 are LNHDA and SQIVND (reference sequence). The V gene lost 1 base and the J gene lost 1 base, with 7 bases spanning the gap. Concerning this clonotype itself: Its antigen remains unidentified.

The chain carries TRBV19 and TRBJ1-2, with a weak D call TRBD1 (5 bases). This specimen was cultured PBMCs, taken from culture after CMV antigen stimulation. This receptor was identified in a human donor in good health (CMV status not recorded). Some clones in this sample may be carry-over from other donors' samples. In DNA form, the CDR3 reads TGTGCCAGTAGTATAGCAGGGTTTAACTATGGCTACACCTTC. Encoded protein: CASSIAGFNYGYTF.